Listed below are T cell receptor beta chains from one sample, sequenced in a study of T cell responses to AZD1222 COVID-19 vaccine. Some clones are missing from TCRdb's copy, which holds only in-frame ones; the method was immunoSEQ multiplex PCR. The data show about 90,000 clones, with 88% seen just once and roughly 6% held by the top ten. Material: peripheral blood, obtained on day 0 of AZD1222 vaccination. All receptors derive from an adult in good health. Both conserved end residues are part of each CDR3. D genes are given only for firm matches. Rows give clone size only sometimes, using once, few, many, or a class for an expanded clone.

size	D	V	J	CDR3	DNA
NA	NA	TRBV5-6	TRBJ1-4	CASSVGLQEKLFF	TGTGCCAGCAGCGTGGGACTGCAAGAAAAACTGTTTTTT
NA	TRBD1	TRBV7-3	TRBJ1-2	CASSSGQGGYGYTF	TGTGCCAGCAGCTCGGGACAGGGCGGCTATGGCTACACCTTC
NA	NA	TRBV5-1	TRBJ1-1	CASREGSEAFF	TGCGCCAGCAGAGAGGGGTCTGAAGCTTTCTTT
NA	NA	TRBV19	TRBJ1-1	CASSSDRFLQAFF	TGTGCCAGTAGTTCCGACCGATTTCTGCAAGCTTTCTTT
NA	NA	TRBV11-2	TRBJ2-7	CASSLGGVQYEQYF	TGTGCCAGCAGCTTGGGTGGGGTCCAGTACGAGCAGTACTTC
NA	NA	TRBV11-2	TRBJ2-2	CASSLAGLTGELFF	TGTGCCAGCAGCTTGGCAGGGCTCACCGGGGAGCTGTTTTTT
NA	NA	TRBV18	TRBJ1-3	CASSPLLQGYTIYF	TGTGCCAGCTCACCTTTACTACAGGGTTACACCATATATTTT
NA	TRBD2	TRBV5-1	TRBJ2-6	CASSLARGLAGVGANVLTF	TGCGCCAGCAGCTTGGCCAGGGGACTAGCGGGAGTTGGGGCCAACGTCCTGACTTTC
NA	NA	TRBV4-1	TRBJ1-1	CASSQDGIVWAQGAFF	TGCGCCAGCAGCCAGGACGGGATAGTTTGGGCTCAGGGGGCTTTCTTT
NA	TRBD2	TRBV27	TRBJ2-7	CASRASGDEQYF	TGTGCCAGCAGGGCTAGCGGCGACGAGCAGTACTTC
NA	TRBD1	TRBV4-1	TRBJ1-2	CASSQPSTGFEYGYTF	TGCGCCAGCAGCCAACCTTCGACAGGGTTTGAATATGGCTACACCTTC
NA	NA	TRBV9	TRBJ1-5	CASSVDGVGNQPQHF	TGTGCCAGCAGCGTAGACGGGGTCGGCAATCAGCCCCAGCATTTT
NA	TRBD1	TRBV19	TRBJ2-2	CASSAAGGSTGELFF	TGTGCCAGTAGTGCAGCAGGGGGCTCTACCGGGGAGCTGTTTTTT
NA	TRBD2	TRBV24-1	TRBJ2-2	CATSDPTSGTSGELFF	TGTGCCACCAGTGATCCGACTAGCGGGACGTCCGGGGAGCTGTTTTTT
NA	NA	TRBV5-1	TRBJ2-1	CASSLAGVNEQFF	TGCGCCAGCAGCTTGGCGGGCGTGAATGAGCAGTTCTTC
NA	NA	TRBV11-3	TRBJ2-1	CASSQRGNEQFF	TGTGCCAGCAGCCAGAGAGGGAATGAGCAGTTCTTC
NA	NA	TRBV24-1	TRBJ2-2	CATSVGSQDTGELFF	TGTGCCACCAGTGTAGGTTCACAGGACACCGGGGAGCTGTTTTTT
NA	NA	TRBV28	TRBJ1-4	CASRDFGAEKLFF	TGTGCCAGCCGGGATTTCGGGGCTGAAAAACTGTTTTTT
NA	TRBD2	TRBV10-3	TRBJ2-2	CAIYPTGLAGNTGELFF	TGTGCCATCTACCCGACGGGACTAGCGGGAAACACCGGGGAGCTGTTTTTT
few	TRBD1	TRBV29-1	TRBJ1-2	CSVDQGDSYDYTF	TGCAGCGTTGATCAGGGGGACTCCTATGACTACACCTTC
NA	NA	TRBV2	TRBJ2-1	CASSPRGEQFF	TGTGCCAGCAGTCCCCGGGGTGAGCAGTTCTTC
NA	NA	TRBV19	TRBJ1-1	CASSAKARDKAFF	TGTGCCTCCTCGGCCAAGGCAAGGGATAAAGCTTTCTTT
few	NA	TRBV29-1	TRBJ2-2	CSVVTTNTGELFF	TGCAGCGTTGTTACCACGAACACCGGGGAGCTGTTTTTT
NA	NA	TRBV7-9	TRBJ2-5	CASSLELGNQETQYF	TGTGCCAGCAGCTTAGAGTTGGGGAATCAGGAGACCCAGTACTTC
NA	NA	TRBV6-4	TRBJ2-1	CASSVIRSNEQFF	TGTGCCAGCAGTGTTATTAGGAGCAATGAGCAGTTCTTC
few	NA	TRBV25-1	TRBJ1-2	CASRDPTLPGRYGYTF	TGTGCCAGCAGGGACCCGACCCTCCCGGGAAGGTATGGCTACACCTTC
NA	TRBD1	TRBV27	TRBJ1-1	CASSWLQGPEAFF	TGTGCCAGCAGTTGGTTACAGGGGCCTGAAGCTTTCTTT
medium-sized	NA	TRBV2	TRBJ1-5	CAGGLDSNQPQHF	TGTGCCGGTGGCCTAGATAGCAATCAGCCCCAGCATTTT
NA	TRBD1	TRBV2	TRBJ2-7	CASSVDRGHTYEQYF	TGTGCCAGCAGTGTGGACAGGGGGCATACCTACGAGCAGTACTTC
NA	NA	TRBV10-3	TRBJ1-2	CAISETGWGNYGYTF	TGTGCCATCAGTGAAACGGGGTGGGGGAACTATGGCTACACCTTC
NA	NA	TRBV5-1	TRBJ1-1	CASRGQGRDTEAFF	TGCGCCAGCAGAGGGCAGGGAAGAGATACTGAAGCTTTCTTT
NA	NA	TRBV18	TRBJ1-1	CASSPPGVGNTEAFF	TGTGCCAGCTCACCACCGGGAGTGGGGAACACTGAAGCTTTCTTT
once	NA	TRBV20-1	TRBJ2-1	CSASLLGFSYNEQFF	TGCAGTGCTAGTCTACTAGGATTCTCCTACAATGAGCAGTTCTTC
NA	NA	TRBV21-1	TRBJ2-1	CASSKGWGWGIIGNEQFF	NA
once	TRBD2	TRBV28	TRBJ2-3	CASRLSGLAGTQYF	TGTGCCAGCAGACTCTCGGGACTAGCGGGCACGCAGTATTTT
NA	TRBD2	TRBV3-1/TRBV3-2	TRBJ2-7	CASRKGTSGSGEQYF	TGTGCCAGCAGAAAAGGGACTAGCGGGAGTGGAGAGCAGTACTTC
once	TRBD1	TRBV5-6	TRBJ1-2	CASSEPGTGYNYGYTF	TGTGCCAGCAGCGAGCCAGGGACAGGGTATAACTATGGCTACACCTTC
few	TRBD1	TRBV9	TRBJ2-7	CASSQGASSRSYEQYF	TGTGCCAGCAGCCAGGGGGCCTCTAGCCGGTCCTACGAGCAGTACTTC
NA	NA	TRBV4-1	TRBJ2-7	CASSQETTRYEQYF	TGCGCCAGCAGCCAAGAAACTACGCGGTACGAGCAGTACTTC
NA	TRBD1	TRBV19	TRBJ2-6	CASSTQGYGANVLTF	TGTGCCAGTAGTACACAGGGGTACGGGGCCAACGTCCTGACTTTC
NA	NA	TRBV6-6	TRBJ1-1	CASSPLIGGVGNTEAFF	TGTGCCAGCAGTCCCCTTATCGGAGGGGTAGGGAACACTGAAGCTTTCTTT
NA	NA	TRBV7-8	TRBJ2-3	CASSLGLAASTDTQYF	TGTGCCAGCAGCTTAGGGCTAGCCGCTAGCACAGATACGCAGTATTTT
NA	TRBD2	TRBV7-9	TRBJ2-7	CASSPRGGRIYEQYF	TGTGCCAGCAGCCCACGGGGAGGGCGGATTTACGAGCAGTACTTC
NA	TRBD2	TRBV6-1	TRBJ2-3	CASSEGTSGRPPATQYF	TGTGCCAGCAGTGAAGGTACTAGCGGGAGGCCCCCAGCTACGCAGTATTTT
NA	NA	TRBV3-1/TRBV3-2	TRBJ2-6	CASSQREFSGANVLTF	TGTGCCAGCAGCCAACGGGAGTTCTCTGGGGCCAACGTCCTGACTTTC
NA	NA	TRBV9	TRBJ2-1	CASGLEGQQFF	TGTGCCAGCGGGCTGGAAGGGCAGCAGTTCTTC
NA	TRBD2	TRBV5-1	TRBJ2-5	CASRGTSGQETQYF	TGCGCCAGCAGAGGGACTAGCGGACAAGAGACCCAGTACTTC
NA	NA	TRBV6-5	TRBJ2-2	CASSYSVQGGMFF	TGTGCCAGCAGTTACTCGGTCCAGGGGGGGATGTTTTTT
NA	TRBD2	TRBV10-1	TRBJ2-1	CASKRPRESVYNEQFF	TGCGCCAGCAAGCGGCCGCGGGAGAGTGTCTACAATGAGCAGTTCTTC
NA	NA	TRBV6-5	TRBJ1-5	CASSGRGWGDQPQHF	TGTGCCAGCAGCGGCCGGGGCTGGGGGGATCAGCCCCAGCATTTT
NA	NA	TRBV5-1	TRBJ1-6	CASSEGGGYNSPLHF	TGCGCCAGCAGCGAGGGTGGCGGGTATAATTCACCCCTCCACTTT
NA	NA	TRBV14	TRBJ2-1	CASSQAGLPDYNEQFF	TGTGCCAGCAGCCAAGCCGGACTACCAGACTACAATGAGCAGTTCTTC